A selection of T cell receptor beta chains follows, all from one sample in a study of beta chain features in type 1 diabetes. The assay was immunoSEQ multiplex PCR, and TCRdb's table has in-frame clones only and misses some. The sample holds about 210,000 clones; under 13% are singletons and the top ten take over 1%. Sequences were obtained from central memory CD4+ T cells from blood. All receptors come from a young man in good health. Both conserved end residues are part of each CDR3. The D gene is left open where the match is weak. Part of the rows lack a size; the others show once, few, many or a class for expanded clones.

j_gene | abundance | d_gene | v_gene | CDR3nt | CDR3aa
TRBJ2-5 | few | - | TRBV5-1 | TGCGCCAGCAGCCTCGGACAGCAAGAGACCCAGTACTTC | CASSLGQQETQYF
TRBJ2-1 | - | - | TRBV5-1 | TGCGCCAGCAGCTTAGACCGAGGTGATGAGCAGTTCTTC | CASSLDRGDEQFF
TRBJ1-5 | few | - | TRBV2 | TGTGCCAGCAGTGAAGCGGCCCTCCTGCGTCAGCCCCAGCATTTT | CASSEAALLRQPQHF
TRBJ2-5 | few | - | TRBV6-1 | TGTGCCAGCAGTGCCACGTTCTCAACAGGGCCCCAAGAGACCCAGTACTTC | CASSATFSTGPQETQYF
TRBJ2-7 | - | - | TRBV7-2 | TGTGCCAGCAGCTTAAGAGGGTTAACCACCTACGAGCAGTACTTC | CASSLRGLTTYEQYF
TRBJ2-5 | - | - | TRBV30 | TGTGCCTGGAGTGTACAGGTTCAAGAGACCCAGTACTTC | CAWSVQVQETQYF
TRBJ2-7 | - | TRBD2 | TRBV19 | TGTGCCAGTAGCGAGACTAGCACAATCTACGAGCAGTACTTC | CASSETSTIYEQYF
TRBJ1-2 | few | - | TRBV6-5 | TGTGCCAGCAAAGATAGGGACATCGATGGCTACACCTTC | CASKDRDIDGYTF
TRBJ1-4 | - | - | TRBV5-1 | TGCGCCAGCACGCCCGGGCCCTCGAATGAAAAACTGTTTTTT | CASTPGPSNEKLFF
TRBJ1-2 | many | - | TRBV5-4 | TGTGCCAGCAGCCAAAACCTCAAGGATGGCTACACCTTC | CASSQNLKDGYTF
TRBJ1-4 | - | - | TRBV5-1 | TGCGCCAGCAGCTCTTCAGGGCCAAGGGATGAAAAACTGTTTTTT | CASSSSGPRDEKLFF
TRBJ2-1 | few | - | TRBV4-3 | TGCGCCAGCAGCCAGACCCTTCTGGGTGAGCAGTTCTTC | CASSQTLLGEQFF
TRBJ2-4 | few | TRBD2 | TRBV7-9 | TGTGCCAGCAGCCACAGGACTAGCGGGAACTCCAAAAACATTCAGTACTTC | CASSHRTSGNSKNIQYF
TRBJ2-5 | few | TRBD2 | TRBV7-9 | TGTGCCAGCAGCTTAACTAGCGGGAGCGGGGAGACCCAGTACTTC | CASSLTSGSGETQYF
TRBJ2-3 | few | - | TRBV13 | TGTGCCAGCAGCCAAGCCAGGGCATCGCAGTATTTT | CASSQARASQYF
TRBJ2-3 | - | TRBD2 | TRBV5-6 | TGTGCCAGCAGCTTGGGACTAGCGGGCTACACAGATACGCAGTATTTT | CASSLGLAGYTDTQYF
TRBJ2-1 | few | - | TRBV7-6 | TGTGCCAGCAGCCAGGGTATGACTAGAAGTACCAATGAGCAGTTCTTC | CASSQGMTRSTNEQFF
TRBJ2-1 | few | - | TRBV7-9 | TGTGCCAGCAGTAGGACAGCGACCTACAATGAGCAGTTCTTC | CASSRTATYNEQFF
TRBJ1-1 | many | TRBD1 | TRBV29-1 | TGCAGCGTTGCCGGACAGGGTGTGTCTTTCTTT | CSVAGQGVSFF
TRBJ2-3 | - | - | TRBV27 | TGTGCCAGCAGTACGCAGGGACGTCGCACAGATACGCAGTATTTT | CASSTQGRRTDTQYF
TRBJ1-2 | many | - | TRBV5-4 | TGTGCCAGCAGCTTCGAGAGGGGCTATGGCTACACCTTC | CASSFERGYGYTF
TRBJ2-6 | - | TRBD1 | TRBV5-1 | TGCGCCAGCAGCTTACAGGGGATTGGGGCCAACGTCCTGACTTTC | CASSLQGIGANVLTF
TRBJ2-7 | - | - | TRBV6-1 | TGTGCCAGCAGTTCTACAGGGAAGGGGCTCTACGAGCAGTACTTC | CASSSTGKGLYEQYF
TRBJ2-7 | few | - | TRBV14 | TGTGCCAGCAGCCGGAGGGGGGGTCCCAGCTCCTACGAGCAGTACTTC | CASSRRGGPSSYEQYF
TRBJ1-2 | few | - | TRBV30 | TGTGCCTGGGAGCCAATCCGCCGAGCTAACTATGGCTACACCTTC | CAWEPIRRANYGYTF
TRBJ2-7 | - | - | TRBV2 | TGTGCCAGCAGTGGACAGGCCTACGAGCAGTACTTC | CASSGQAYEQYF
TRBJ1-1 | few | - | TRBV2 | TGTGCCAGCAGACTCCCCGACGGCCCTGAAGCTTTCTTT | CASRLPDGPEAFF
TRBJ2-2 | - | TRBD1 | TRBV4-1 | TGCGCCAGCAGTCAAACCGGGACAGGGTTCACCGGGGAGCTGTTTTTT | CASSQTGTGFTGELFF
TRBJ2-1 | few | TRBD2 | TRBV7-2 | TGTGCCAGCAGCTTGGTAGCGGGAGCGGGCGGTGAGCAGTTCTTC | CASSLVAGAGGEQFF
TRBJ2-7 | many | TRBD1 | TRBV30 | TGTGCCTGGACCCCAGGGCAGGGGGCCTACGAGCAGTACTTC | CAWTPGQGAYEQYF
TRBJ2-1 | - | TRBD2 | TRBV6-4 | TGTGCCAGCAGTGTTAACCTAGCGGCGCGCAATGAGCAGTTCTTC | CASSVNLAARNEQFF
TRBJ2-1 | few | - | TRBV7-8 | TGTGCCAGCAGCTTAGGATGGGGGGATGAGCAGTTCTTC | CASSLGWGDEQFF
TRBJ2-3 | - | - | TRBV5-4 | TGTGCCAGCAGCTTGGATGCGGTGCAGAGCACAGATACGCAGTATTTT | CASSLDAVQSTDTQYF
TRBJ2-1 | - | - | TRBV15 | TGTGCCACCAGCAGAGCTGGTGGGTCCTACAATGAGCAGTTCTTC | CATSRAGGSYNEQFF
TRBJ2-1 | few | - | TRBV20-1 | TGCAGTGCTAGACTCGGAAATGAGCAGTTCTTC | CSARLGNEQFF
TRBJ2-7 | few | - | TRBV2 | TGTGCCAGCCGGATATCCTACGAGCAGTACTTC | CASRISYEQYF
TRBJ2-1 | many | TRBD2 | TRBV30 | TGTGCCTGGAGGATAAGCGGGGGTACCTCCGGGAAGCAGTTCTTC | CAWRISGGTSGKQFF
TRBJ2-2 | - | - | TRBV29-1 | TGCAGCGGAGGGCGGACCGGGGAGCTGTTTTTT | CSGGRTGELFF
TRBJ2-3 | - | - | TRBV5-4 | TGTGCCAGCAGCACTCAAGGCACAGATACGCAGTATTTT | CASSTQGTDTQYF
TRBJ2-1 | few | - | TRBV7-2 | TGTGCCAGCAGCCTAGACAGGAATGAGCAGTTCTTC | CASSLDRNEQFF
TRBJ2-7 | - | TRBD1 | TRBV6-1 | TGTGCCAGCAGTGAACCACCGGGACAGGGGAAAGGCGAGCAGTACTTC | CASSEPPGQGKGEQYF